A selection of T cell receptor beta chains follows, all from one sample in a study of patients and donors after allogeneic stem cell transplantation. TCRdb processed the RT-PCR reads anew with MiXCR; each CDR3 protein has one entry. The sample yields more than 850,000 distinct CDR3 sequences, more than 15% seen once. Sequencing was done on a sample of blood, either unsorted or a sorted T cell fraction (not recorded which). The origin of the receptors is a human donor who was either an allogeneic HSCT recipient or a stem cell or donor lymphocyte infusion donor (not recorded which). It is not recorded whose cells these are; they may come from a transplant donor. Each CDR3 is given with its conserved first and last residue. Each record gives: J gene, D gene, clone size, V gene, CDR3 DNA, CDR3 protein. D genes are given only for firm matches. The listing skips clone size in some rows; elsewhere it reads once, few, many or a size class.

>TRBJ2-3|NA|few|TRBV14
TGTGCCAGCAGACCCCAGGGGGGGGATACGCAGTATTTT
CASRPQGGDTQYF
>TRBJ2-7|NA|NA|TRBV5-5
TGTGCCAGCAGCTTGGTCCGGCTGAGTAACTACGAGCAGTACTTC
CASSLVRLSNYEQYF
>TRBJ1-1|TRBD1|many|TRBV12-3/TRBV12-4
TGTGCCAGCACCCGGGACAGAATGAACACTGAAGCTTTCTTT
CASTRDRMNTEAFF
>TRBJ2-5|TRBD1|NA|TRBV11-2
TGTGCCAGCAGCGCGGACAGGGAGGAGACCCAGTACTTC
CASSADREETQYF
>TRBJ2-3|NA|NA|TRBV5-1
TGCGCCAGCAGCGGCCTACGGGGTCCCCACACAGATACGCAGTATTTT
CASSGLRGPHTDTQYF
>TRBJ2-3|NA|few|TRBV5-1
TGCGCCAGCAGCCGACTGGGACTTCACACAGATACGCAGTATTTT
CASSRLGLHTDTQYF
>TRBJ2-2|TRBD2|few|TRBV11-2
TGTGCCAGCAGCTCCGGGACTAGCGGGGGGATAAACACCGGGGAGCTGTTTTTT
CASSSGTSGGINTGELFF
>TRBJ2-3|TRBD2|NA|TRBV7-3
TGTGCCAGCAGCGCCCGACTAGCGAGTGGAGATACGCAGTATTTT
CASSARLASGDTQYF
>TRBJ1-2|NA|few|TRBV29-1
TGCAGCGTGGGTCGGACAGCCACTAGTGCCTATGGCTACACCTTC
CSVGRTATSAYGYTF
>TRBJ2-3|TRBD2|once|TRBV24-1
TGTGCCACCAGTGGCACAGGAGCGGGAGGGCCAGATACGCAGTATTTT
CATSGTGAGGPDTQYF
>TRBJ2-7|NA|few|TRBV7-3
TGTGCCAGCAGCTTAGAACAGGGAAAACACTACGAGCAGTACTTC
CASSLEQGKHYEQYF
>TRBJ1-1|NA|many|TRBV4-1
TGCGCCAGCAGCTCTCGAGTAGGACGGGGCATGAACACTGAAGCTTTCTTT
CASSSRVGRGMNTEAFF
>TRBJ1-2|TRBD1|NA|TRBV20-1
TGCAGTGCCCCCGACGGACAGGGGTCCTATGGCTACACCTTC
CSAPDGQGSYGYTF
>TRBJ2-1|NA|NA|TRBV9
TGTGCCAGCAGCGTAGCTACTAGGCTAGTCGGTCAGAATGAGCAGTTCTTC
CASSVATRLVGQNEQFF
>TRBJ2-5|NA|few|TRBV7-8
TGTGCCAGCACTAGGAGGGGAGGAGAGACCCAGTACTTC
CASTRRGGETQYF
>TRBJ2-1|TRBD1|few|TRBV30
TGTGCCTGGAGCATAAGGGGCCGTGGACAGGGTTCCTACAATGAGCAGTTCTTC
CAWSIRGRGQGSYNEQFF
>TRBJ2-4|TRBD1|NA|TRBV12-3/TRBV12-4
TGTGCCAGCAGTCCCGGACAGGGAGGTACCCTAGCCAAAAACATTCAGTACTTC
CASSPGQGGTLAKNIQYF